One sample yielded the 19 T cell receptor beta chains listed below, sequenced in a study of blood T cell repertoires in COVID-19. Profiled with immunoSEQ multiplex PCR; TCRdb holds only in-frame clones, not every one. In the table there are 200,000 to 250,000 clones, just over 85% of which are singletons. Sequenced input: peripheral blood. The receptors were sampled from a man at least 80 years old with acute or convalescent COVID-19.

V usage is TRBV7-8 and J usage is TRBJ2-1; tentatively, D is TRBD1 (6 bases). From germline, CDR1 is SGHVS and CDR2 FQNEAQ. This CDR3 region has 15 residues. Deletions cut 4 bases from V and 9 bases from J, with 19 bases between. DNA for the CDR3: TGTGCCAGCAGCTCGACTGAGACAGGATTCGGTGAGCAGTTCTTC. Its protein is CASSSTETGFGEQFF.

This rearrangement joins TRBV7-9 to TRBJ2-3; the D gene is possibly TRBD2 (6 bases). V was trimmed by 1 base and J by 2 bases, leaving 7 bases between them. Germline V gene sequence: CDR1 SEHNR, CDR2 FQNEAQ (reference sequence). The CDR3 is made up of 14 amino acids. CDR3 sequence: CASSLELATDTQYF. Here the CDR3 DNA reads TGTGCCAGCAGCTTAGAACTAGCCACAGATACGCAGTATTTT. The full variable domain, completed using reference TRBV7-9 and TRBJ2-3, is DTGVSQNPRHKITKRGQNVTFRCDPISEHNRLYWYRQTLGQGPEFLTYFQNEAQLEKSRLLSDRFSAERPKGSFSTLEIQRTEQGDSAMYLCASSLELATDTQYFGPGTRLTVL.

The chain employs TRBV12-3 or TRBV12-4 and TRBJ1-5, with D tentatively TRBD1 (6 bases). Trimming shortened V by 1 base and J by 7 bases, and 8 bases separated the two germline ends. This CDR3 is 13 amino acids long. The CDR3 nucleotides read TGTGCCAGCAGTTTAGGCGGGGGCCAGCCCCAGCATTTT. Translated, it gives CASSLGGGQPQHF.

J is TRBJ2-1 and V is TRBV7-2; 10 bases agree with TRBD2. The length of the CDR3 is 17 residues. Germline V gives CDR1 SGHTA, CDR2 FQGNSA. J gave up 4 bases and V 1 base, and 7 bases lay outside the gene matches. In DNA form, the CDR3 reads TGTGCCAGCAGCTTAGTATTTCCTAGCGGGAGATACAATGAGCAGTTCTTC. It is translated as CASSLVFPSGRYNEQFF.

CDR3 residues: CASKTGYSNQPQHF. The CDR3 nucleotides are TGTGCCAGCAAGACAGGCTACAGCAATCAGCCCCAGCATTTT. The chain has TRBV28 and TRBJ1-5, with D perhaps matching TRBD1 (6 bases). The V end lost 7 bases, the J end lost 1 base, and 11 bases lay between the germline ends. Germline CDR1 MDHEN, CDR2 SYDVKM. The CDR3 is made up of 14 amino acids.

The chain uses TRBV27 and TRBJ2-2; TRBD2 aligns across 13 bases. V lost 4 bases and J lost 6; bases outside the gene matches: 5. The V gene's germline CDR1 is MNHEY and CDR2 SMNVEV (reference sequence). This CDR3 has 16 residues. The CDR3 region is CASSSRTSGSAGELFF. DNA for the CDR3: TGTGCCAGCAGTTCCCGGACTAGCGGGAGCGCCGGGGAGCTGTTTTTT.

This clone was detected once. The chain links TRBV7-9 to TRBJ2-5; possibly TRBD2 for D (7 bases). The CDR3 loop spans 14 amino acids. CDR1 SEHNR and CDR2 FQNEAQ come from the germline V gene (reference sequence). Between the trimmed V and J ends, which lost 5 bases and 3 bases, there was a span of 13 bases. In DNA form, the CDR3 reads TGTGCCAGCAGCCTGGCGGGGGCTAAAGAGACCCAGTACTTC. Protein sequence: CASSLAGAKETQYF.

J is TRBJ2-7 and V is TRBV6-6; TRBD1 matches 10 bases. Germline V gene data show CDR1 as MNHNY and CDR2 as SVGAGI (reference sequence). This CDR3 is 14 amino acids long. V shed 6 bases and J 4 bases; nucleotides not matched to a gene: 6. The DNA for the CDR3 is TGTGCCAGCAGCCAGGGACAGGGGACTTACGAGCAGTACTTC. Translated, it gives CASSQGQGTYEQYF.

This chain connects TRBV5-1 to TRBJ2-5, with 9 bases identical to TRBD1. The length of the CDR3 is 14 residues. The germline V gene encodes CDR1 SGHRS and CDR2 YFSETQ. V gave up 6 bases and J gave up 5 bases; unmatched junction bases: 8. The CDR3 here is CASNTGGVRETQYF. CDR3 bases: TGCGCCAGCAACACAGGGGGCGTTCGGGAGACCCAGTACTTC.

The chain has TRBV10-1 and TRBJ2-2; D is uncertain. Trimming cost V 2 bases and J 8 bases, with 9 bases left between them. From germline, CDR1 is WNHNN and CDR2 SYGVQD (reference sequence). There are 13 residues in the CDR3. CDR3 coding DNA: TGCGCCAGCAGTGAGGCGGTGCTGGGGGAGCTGTTTTTT. Translation: CASSEAVLGELFF.

The rearrangement joins TRBV4-3 to TRBJ2-7; perhaps TRBD2 as D (6 bases). The germline V and J ends were trimmed by 8 bases and 1 base, with 15 bases remaining between them. Germline V lookup: CDR1 LGHNA, CDR2 YSLEER. CDR3 length: 14 residues. CDR3 DNA: TGCGCCAGCCCTAAGCGGGTAAATTCCTACGAGCAGTACGTC. It codes for CASPKRVNSYEQYV.

The chain carries TRBV18 and TRBJ1-3; D gene unclear. Germline loops: CDR1 KGHSH, CDR2 LQKENI. CDR3 length equals 15 residues. V was clipped by 5 bases and J by 8 bases, with 19 bases between them. CDR3 amino acids: CASSALGKGEDTIYF. CDR3 DNA: TGTGCCAGCTCAGCACTCGGGAAGGGTGAAGACACCATATATTTT.

The genes are TRBV7-3 and TRBJ2-2; TRBD1 matches 8 bases. Germline trimming cut 6 bases from V and 5 bases from J; bases unmatched to any gene: 5. This CDR3 comprises 14 residues. Germline V lookup: CDR1 SGHTA, CDR2 FQGTGA. The CDR3 sequence: CASSGQGGTGELFF. The CDR3 nucleotides are TGTGCCAGCAGTGGACAGGGCGGTACCGGGGAGCTGTTTTTT.

Details on this clone: The sample holds other DNA sequences that translate to the same CDR3. CDR3 region: CASSEVTVETQYF. The CDR3 coding sequence is TGTGCCAGCAGTGAGGTCACGGTAGAGACCCAGTACTTC. This chain connects TRBV2 to TRBJ2-5; D not resolved. The CDR3 covers 13 residues. Germline CDR1 is SNHLY and CDR2 is FYNNEI. V lost 3 bases and J lost 4, with 9 bases in between.

This chain uses TRBV11-2 with TRBJ2-4, with unresolved D. V lost 5 bases, J lost 0 bases, and 14 bases lay in between. This CDR3 is 16 amino acids long. CDR1 is SGHAT and CDR2 is FQNNGV in the germline V gene. The CDR3 is CASSPRLQVAKNIQYF. The CDR3 DNA is TGTGCCAGCAGCCCCAGGCTCCAGGTAGCCAAAAACATTCAGTACTTC.

V and J are TRBV10-3 and TRBJ2-3; TRBD2 agrees at 11 bases. CDR1 is ENHRY and CDR2 is SYGVKD in the germline V gene. V lost 3 bases to trimming and J lost 2 bases; unmatched junction nucleotides: 4. There are 16 residues in the CDR3. CDR3 in DNA: TGTGCCATCAGTGACCCGGGACTAGCGGACACAGATACGCAGTATTTT. It is translated as CAISDPGLADTDTQYF.

This sequence joins TRBV5-1 and TRBJ2-1, with TRBD2 matching over 9 bases. V shed 1 base and J 10 bases; nucleotides not matched to a gene: 6. The CDR3 loop spans 14 amino acids. Germline assignment: CDR1 SGHRS and CDR2 YFSETQ. The CDR3 DNA reads as TGCGCCAGCAGCTTGTCAGTGACTAGCGGAGAGCAGTTCTTC. Encoded protein: CASSLSVTSGEQFF. The full variable domain, completed using reference TRBV5-1 and TRBJ2-1, is KAGVTQTPRYLIKTRGQQVTLSCSPISGHRSVSWYQQTPGQGLQFLFEYFSETQRNKGNFPGRFSGRQFSNSRSEMNVSTLELGDSALYLCASSLSVTSGEQFFGPGTRLTVL.

The rearrangement joins TRBV11-2 to TRBJ2-3; no clear D gene. V was cut by 1 base and J by 1 base, with 6 bases left in between. CDR1 and CDR2 from the germline V gene are SGHAT and FQNNGV. This CDR3 is 14 amino acids long. CDR3 nucleotide sequence: TGTGCCAGCAGCTTAGTCGTTGGCACAGATACGCAGTATTTT. It yields the protein CASSLVVGTDTQYF. The full variable domain, with the rest looked up from reference TRBV11-2 and TRBJ2-3, is EAGVAQSPRYKIIEKRQSVAFWCNPISGHATLYWYQQILGQGPKLLIQFQNNGVVDDSQLPKDRFSAERLKGVDSTLKIQPAKLEDSAVYLCASSLVVGTDTQYFGPGTRLTVL.

The rearrangement links TRBV28 to TRBJ2-3; possibly TRBD2 for D (5 bases). Germline V gene lookup returns CDR1 MDHEN and CDR2 SYDVKM. V shed 8 bases and J shed 0 bases, with 15 bases lying between them. The CDR3 sequence is 15 residues long. The CDR3 sequence: CASFRRRSSTDTQYF. The CDR3 DNA is TGTGCCAGCTTTCGGAGGCGGTCTAGCACAGATACGCAGTATTTT.